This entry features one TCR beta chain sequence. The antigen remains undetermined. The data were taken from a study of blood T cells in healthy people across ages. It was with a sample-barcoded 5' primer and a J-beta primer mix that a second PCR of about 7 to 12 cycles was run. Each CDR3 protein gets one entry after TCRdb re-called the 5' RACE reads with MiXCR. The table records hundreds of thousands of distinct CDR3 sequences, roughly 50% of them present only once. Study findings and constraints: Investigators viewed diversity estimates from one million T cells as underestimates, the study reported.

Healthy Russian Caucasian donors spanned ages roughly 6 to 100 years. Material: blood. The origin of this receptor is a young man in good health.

The CDR3 coding sequence is TGTGCCAGCAGTTCATGGTTGGTCAGACTAGCGGGAGAAGATACGCAGTATTTT. The encoded protein is CASSSWLVRLAGEDTQYF. V gene TRBV28 combines with J gene TRBJ2-3, with 12 bases that match TRBD2. The CDR3 spans 18 residues. Looked up from germline, CDR1 is MDHEN and CDR2 is SYDVKM. V trimming: 4 bases; J trimming: 5 bases; junction bases outside the gene matches: 13.